The clone carrying this T cell receptor (beta chain) has more than one count but fewer than ten. Its target is not known. The record originates from a study of cytomegalovirus exposure and HLA in healthy donors. Study outcomes and limitations: Presence/absence analyses assumed roughly uniform sequencing depth across donors, which may not hold.

The germline CDR1 and CDR2 sequences are SGHRS and YFSETQ. The CDR3 contains 13 residues. The V and J ends lost 6 bases and 9 bases, in that order; junction bases with no gene match: 6. This PCR relied on a set of 60 Vbeta primers and 13 Jbeta primers. This table comes from immunoSEQ multiplex PCR, and its TCRdb copy is limited to in-frame clones, with some not included. The table lists some 170,000 clones, about 75% of them singletons, with 6.3% in the top ten. Among the donors, all were healthy bone marrow donors. This clonotype originated in a man aged 35 to 55 in good health and CMV-seropositive. The chain combines TRBV5-1 with TRBJ2-1; 10 bases are a match to TRBD1. Sequencing input: PBMCs. The CDR3 sequence: CASNPTGGLEQFF. In nucleotides, the CDR3 is TGCGCCAGCAATCCGACAGGGGGCCTTGAGCAGTTCTTC. The whole variable domain, remainder taken from reference TRBV5-1 and TRBJ2-1, is KAGVTQTPRYLIKTRGQQVTLSCSPISGHRSVSWYQQTPGQGLQFLFEYFSETQRNKGNFPGRFSGRQFSNSRSEMNVSTLELGDSALYLCASNPTGGLEQFFGPGTRLTVL.